A single sample is the source of the 27 T cell receptor beta chains below, sequenced in a study of blood T cells in healthy people across ages. Alongside a J-beta primer mix, a sample-barcoded 5' primer served in a second PCR lasting about 6 to 11 cycles. A single record per CDR3 protein comes from TCRdb applying MiXCR to the 5' RACE reads. This table holds hundreds of thousands of distinct CDR3 sequences, around 52% found once. Material for sequencing was blood. The receptors shown here come from a woman of 80 years or more in good health.

V usage is TRBV14 and J usage is TRBJ2-5; D uncertain. The J call may be incorrect, as the DNA end agrees better with TRBJ2-7. Germline loops: CDR1 SGHDN, CDR2 FVKESK. The CDR3 is 15 amino acids. CDR3: CASSREGKGTYEQYF. CDR3 nucleotide sequence: TGTGCCAGCAGCCGGGAAGGTAAGGGAACCTACGAGCAGTACTTC.

The V and J genes are TRBV29-1 and TRBJ2-2; D gene unclear. CDR3 length equals 12 residues. Trimming took off 3 bases at V and 5 bases at J, with 7 bases between the two ends. Germline-derived CDR1 and CDR2 are SQVTM and ANQGSEA. The CDR3 is CSVDPRTGELFF. The DNA of the CDR3 is TGCAGCGTTGACCCTAGAACCGGGGAGCTGTTTTTT.

The rearrangement joins TRBV7-2 to TRBJ2-5; 10 bases agree with TRBD2. Germline trimming cut 2 bases from V and 11 bases from J; bases unmatched to any gene: 11. This CDR3 comprises 15 residues. CDR1 and CDR2 from the germline V gene are SGHTA and FQGNSA. The CDR3, as DNA: TGTGCCAGCAGCTTATACACTAGCGGGACTGAGGAGCAGTACTTC. Protein: CASSLYTSGTEEQYF.

The chain combines TRBV6-2 or TRBV6-3 with TRBJ2-7; 8 bases map to TRBD2. The CDR3 sequence is 15 residues long. Germline V lookup: CDR1 MNHEY, CDR2 SVGEGT. Losses at the gene ends were 7 bases for V and 3 bases for J; bases not matched to a gene: 11. The CDR3 coding sequence is TGTGCCAGCACTCTAGGGGCGGGGGGTAACTACGAGCAGTACTTC. Its protein product is CASTLGAGGNYEQYF.

The CDR3 sequence is CSARTPGQLNSPLHF. DNA for the CDR3: TGCAGTGCTAGAACGCCTGGACAGTTAAATTCACCCCTCCACTTT. The genes are TRBV20-1 and TRBJ1-6; TRBD1 is a possible D gene (6 bases). The CDR3 contains 15 residues. Germline CDR1 is DFQATT and CDR2 is SNEGSKA (reference sequence). Trimming stripped 2 bases from V and 7 bases from J, with 15 bases between.

This chain joins TRBV14 and TRBJ2-5; D might be TRBD1 (5 bases). The J call may be in error: the DNA end matches TRBJ2-7 better. This CDR3 has 15 residues. Germline V gene sequence: CDR1 SGHDN, CDR2 FVKESK. The CDR3 nucleotides read TGTGCCAGCAGCCAATCACAGGTTTTTCAGTACGAGCAGTACTTC. Protein: CASSQSQVFQYEQYF.

This clonotype turned up a few times. This sequence joins TRBV11-2 and TRBJ2-1; a weak D match, TRBD2 (6 bases). Germline V CDR1 and CDR2: SGHAT, FQNNGV. The CDR3 is made up of 13 amino acids. V was trimmed by 6 bases and J by 8 bases, leaving 14 bases between them. The CDR3 is CASRGRGGDEQFF. The DNA for the CDR3 is TGTGCCAGCAGGGGACGGGGAGGCGATGAGCAGTTCTTC.

This clonotype was counted a few times. The chain has TRBV6-5 and TRBJ2-4; a possible D gene is TRBD2 (6 bases). CDR1 MNHEY and CDR2 SVGAGI come from the germline V gene. Trimming cost V 0 bases and J 0 bases, with 9 bases left between them. This CDR3 has 16 amino acids. This CDR3 is CASSYSWGLAKNIQYF. The CDR3 DNA follows: TGTGCCAGCAGTTACTCGTGGGGACTAGCCAAAAACATTCAGTACTTC.

With regard to this clonotype: At one boundary the junction diverges from the germline segment, which might be a read error. This sequence joins TRBV20-1 and TRBJ1-1; the D is unclear. Germline CDR1 reads DFQATT; CDR2 reads SNEGSKA (reference sequence). This CDR3 comprises 13 residues. DNA for the CDR3: TGCAGTGCAAGAGGCCCGAAGAACACTGAAGCTTTCTTT. It codes for CSARGPKNTEAFF.

This chain links TRBV27 with TRBJ2-5; TRBD1 agrees at 8 bases. The DNA end is a closer match to TRBJ2-7, so the J assignment may be wrong. Germline V CDR1 and CDR2: MNHEY, SMNVEV (reference sequence). CDR3 length: 16 amino acids. CDR3 sequence: CASSFAAGGLSYEQYF. The CDR3 nucleotides are TGTGCCAGCAGTTTCGCGGCAGGGGGCCTCTCCTACGAGCAGTACTTC.

This clonotype was counted only a few times. This chain connects TRBV20-1 to TRBJ1-5, with a tentative D call TRBD1 (5 bases). The germline V gene encodes CDR1 DFQATT and CDR2 SNEGSKA (reference sequence). The CDR3 consists of 16 residues. The V end lost 6 bases, the J end lost 3 bases, and 21 bases lay between the germline ends. The CDR3 reads CSATPIGAASNQPQHF. The CDR3 DNA follows: TGCAGTGCCACACCGATAGGGGCCGCGTCCAATCAGCCCCAGCATTTT.

This clonotype was counted between two and nine times. V is TRBV28 and J is TRBJ1-5, with D unclear. This CDR3 has 16 amino acids. V was cut by 0 bases and J by 4 bases, with 13 bases left in between. Germline CDR1 MDHEN, CDR2 SYDVKM. The DNA for the CDR3 is TGTGCCAGCAGTTTATGGGGTGGGGTGGGGAATCAGCCCCAGCATTTT. Protein: CASSLWGGVGNQPQHF. Full variable domain (outside the CDR3, taken from reference TRBV28 and TRBJ1-5): DVKVTQSSRYLVKRTGEKVFLECVQDMDHENMFWYRQDPGLGLRLIYFSYDVKMKEKGDIPEGYSVSREKKERFSLILESASTNQTSMYLCASSLWGGVGNQPQHFGDGTRLSIL.

This clonotype was seen at least ten times. The V gene is TRBV20-1, the J gene TRBJ2-7; D remains unclear. CDR3 length equals 13 residues. Trimming cost V 2 bases and J 0 bases, with 8 bases left between them. Germline CDR1 is DFQATT and CDR2 is SNEGSKA (reference sequence). The CDR3 is CSARRKLSYEQYF. For the CDR3, the DNA is TGCAGTGCTAGACGGAAGCTCTCCTACGAGCAGTACTTC.

Many counts were recorded for this clonotype. CDR3 protein: CSADNLREGPDTQYF. DNA for the CDR3: TGCAGTGCTGACAATCTCCGGGAGGGACCAGATACGCAGTATTTT. The chain joins TRBV20-1 to TRBJ2-3; 8 bases agree with TRBD2. V was clipped by 5 bases and J by 4 bases; unmatched bases: 11. The CDR3 runs 15 residues. Germline values: CDR1 DFQATT, CDR2 SNEGSKA (reference sequence).

This clonotype was picked up many times. The J gene is TRBJ1-4, the V gene TRBV7-2; D is unclear. Germline V gives CDR1 SGHTA, CDR2 FQGNSA. With 1 base removed from V and 7 bases from J, the gap between germline ends came to 13 bases. There are 15 residues in the CDR3. The CDR3 is CASSLGGNPGEKLFF. The CDR3 nucleotides are TGTGCCAGCAGCTTAGGCGGGAACCCTGGTGAAAAACTGTTTTTT.

This clonotype has a handful of counts. A much larger clone lies a single base off, so this may be a read error. The CDR3 sequence: CSGSKRVEQFF. In DNA, the CDR3 is TGCAGCGGCTCTAAGCGGGTGGAGCAGTTCTTC. The chain is built from TRBV29-1 and TRBJ2-1; D might be TRBD2 (6 bases). Trimming pared 7 bases from V and 10 bases from J, leaving 14 bases between. Germline V lookup: CDR1 SQVTM, CDR2 ANQGSEA. This CDR3 contains 11 residues.

V is TRBV4-2 and J is TRBJ2-1, with D possibly being TRBD1 (6 bases). This CDR3 is 16 amino acids long. Trimming cost V 0 bases and J 3 bases, with 12 bases left between them. Germline V gene sequence: CDR1 LGHNA, CDR2 YNFKEQ. CDR3 coding DNA: TGTGCCAGCAGCCAAGATCAAGGACAGAGCTACAATGAGCAGTTCTTC. It codes for CASSQDQGQSYNEQFF.

The table lists this clonotype with many counts. The CDR3 bases are TGTGCCAGCAGTTACGACAGGGTGATAGGTGGCTACACCTTC. This codes for CASSYDRVIGGYTF. This sequence joins TRBV6-5 and TRBJ1-2; 7 nucleotides agree with TRBD1. The CDR3 is 14 amino acids. The junction had 7 bases not matched to a gene; V was cut back by 2 bases and J by 7 bases. From germline, CDR1 is MNHEY and CDR2 SVGAGI.

A few counts support this clonotype. The rearrangement uses TRBV7-9 and TRBJ2-3; maybe TRBD1 (6 bases). The CDR3 has 14 residues. Between the trimmed V and J ends, which lost 3 bases and 4 bases, there was a span of 11 bases. CDR1 and CDR2 (germline): SEHNR, FQNEAQ (reference sequence). The CDR3: CASSFTGIPDTQYF. The CDR3 DNA follows: TGTGCCAGCAGCTTTACAGGGATCCCAGATACGCAGTATTTT.

The chain couples TRBV12-3 or TRBV12-4 to TRBJ1-1, with a weak D call TRBD1 (5 bases). Between the trimmed V and J ends, which lost 3 bases and 0 bases, there was a span of 8 bases. The CDR3 covers 14 residues. The CDR3 nucleotides read TGTGCCAGCAGTTTGACAGTCATGAACACTGAAGCTTTCTTT. Amino acids: CASSLTVMNTEAFF.

This chain joins TRBV5-6 and TRBJ2-1; D might be TRBD1 (5 bases). The germline V and J ends were trimmed by 4 bases and 7 bases, with 21 bases remaining between them. CDR3 length equals 16 residues. Germline CDR1 SGHDT, CDR2 YYEEEE. CDR3 sequence (DNA): TGTGCCAGCAGCGATACTCGTACCGGCAGGGTTAATGAGCAGTTCTTC. Translating it yields CASSDTRTGRVNEQFF.

This clonotype has ten or more counts. This sequence joins TRBV25-1 and TRBJ2-5, with TRBD1 matching 8 bases. CDR3 length: 14 residues. V lost 3 bases, J lost 3 bases, and 3 bases stayed unmatched. Germline V CDR1 and CDR2: MGHDK, SYGVNS. The CDR3 region is CASSDRDRKETQYF. CDR3 DNA: TGTGCCAGCAGTGATCGGGACAGGAAAGAGACCCAGTACTTC.

CDR3 sequence (DNA): TGTGCCAGCAGTCCCATGCTGTCTTCCGGGGAGCTGTTTTTT. This codes for CASSPMLSSGELFF. J is TRBJ2-2 and V is TRBV6-2 or TRBV6-3, with D uncertain. Trimming shortened V by 5 bases and J by 6 bases, and 13 bases separated the two germline ends. Germline-derived CDR1 and CDR2 are MNHEY and SVGEGT. The CDR3 consists of 14 residues.

The chain recombines TRBV10-2 with TRBJ2-3, with 10 positions matching TRBD2. The V segment lost 6 bases and the J segment 5 bases; nucleotides outside the gene matches: 11. The CDR3 totals 16 residues. The V gene's germline CDR1 is WSHSY and CDR2 SAAADI. CDR3 residues: CASRSPSGSLIDTQYF. In nucleotides, the CDR3 is TGCGCCAGCAGATCCCCTAGCGGGAGCCTAATAGATACGCAGTATTTT.

J is TRBJ2-7 and V is TRBV7-2; D not resolved. V gave up 1 base and J gave up 11 bases, with 12 bases separating them. The CDR3 runs 12 residues. CDR1 and CDR2 (germline): SGHTA, FQGNSA. This CDR3 is CASSLVGSWEYF. For the CDR3, the DNA is TGTGCCAGCAGCTTAGTTGGGTCCTGGGAGTACTTC.

The rearrangement links TRBV12-3 or TRBV12-4 to TRBJ2-3, with D possibly being TRBD1 or TRBD2 (5 bases each). V was clipped by 6 bases and J by 2 bases, with 21 bases between them. The CDR3 extends over 17 amino acids. CDR3 DNA: TGTGCCAGCAGCTACCTAGAGGGGACCAGAGACACAGATACGCAGTATTTT. This encodes CASSYLEGTRDTDTQYF.

This clonotype showed up many times. The chain is built from TRBV28 and TRBJ2-6; D gene unclear. The CDR3 covers 13 residues. Per germline, CDR1 MDHEN and CDR2 SYDVKM. The V and J ends lost 6 bases and 2 bases respectively, with 5 bases between them. The CDR3 DNA reads TGTGCCAGCAGGAAACCTGGGGCCAACGTCCTGACTTTC. Translated: CASRKPGANVLTF.